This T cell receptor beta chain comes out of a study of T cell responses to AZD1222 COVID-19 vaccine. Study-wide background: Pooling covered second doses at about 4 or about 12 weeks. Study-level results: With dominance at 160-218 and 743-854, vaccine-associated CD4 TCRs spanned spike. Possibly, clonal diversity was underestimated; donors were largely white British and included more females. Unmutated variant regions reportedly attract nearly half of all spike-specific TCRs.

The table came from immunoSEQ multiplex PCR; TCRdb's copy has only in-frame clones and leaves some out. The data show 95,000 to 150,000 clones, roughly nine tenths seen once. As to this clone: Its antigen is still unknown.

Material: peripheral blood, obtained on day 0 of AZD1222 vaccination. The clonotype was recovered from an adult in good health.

CDR3 DNA: TGTGCCAGCAGCTTCGGGACAGGGTCCGGCATTCAGTACTTC. Protein product: CASSFGTGSGIQYF. The V gene is TRBV13, the J gene TRBJ2-4, with 9 positions matching TRBD1. CDR1 and CDR2 from the germline V gene are PRHDT and FYEKMQ (reference sequence). V lost 3 bases and J lost 9; bases outside the gene matches: 6. The CDR3 is 14 residues long. Full variable domain (remainder filled in from reference TRBV13 and TRBJ2-4): AAGVIQSPRHLIKEKRETATLKCYPIPRHDTVYWYQQGPGQDPQFLISFYEKMQSDKGSIPDRFSAQQFSDYHSELNMSSLELGDSALYFCASSFGTGSGIQYFGAGTRLSVL.